This T cell receptor beta chain was recorded in a study of blood T cell repertoires in COVID-19. Study-wide context: Samples taken during acute and convalescent COVID-19 were collected in the United States, Italy and Spain. T cells, B-cell-depleted T cells, or PBMCs supplied cDNA or gDNA.

Trimming removed 1 base from V and 9 bases from J, with 7 bases in between. Germline V gene sequence: CDR1 LNHNV, CDR2 YYDKDF (reference sequence). This CDR3 region has 12 residues. The protocol was immunoSEQ multiplex PCR, while the TCRdb copy is restricted to in-frame clones and leaves out a portion. The table lists about 39,000 clones, about 87% of them singletons. Material: peripheral blood. This sequence joins TRBV15 and TRBJ1-5; no reliable D call. This receptor was taken from a man aged 50 or older with active or convalescent COVID-19. CDR3 bases: TGTGCCACCAGCAGAGGCAGCGGGCCCCAGCATTTT. Encoded protein: CATSRGSGPQHF.